This entry describes one T cell receptor (beta chain). Its specificity is not known. The read stops 3 residues short of the end of the CDR3; the missing end is completed from the germline J gene. Cervical HPV DNA detected by MY09/MY11 PCR, typed by dot-blot. The CDR3 is 12 residues long. CDR1 MDHEN and CDR2 SYDVKM come from the germline V gene. V shed 8 bases and J shed 4 bases, with 11 bases lying between them. This record belongs to a study of T cells in women clearing cervical HPV infection. At the level of the study: Blood came at first lesion visit for cases, post-clearance for controls.

Profiled with immunoSEQ multiplex PCR; TCRdb holds only in-frame clones, not every one. In all, the sample yields roughly 30,000 clones. Regarding the study as a whole: It is unknown whether associations predate infection; no effector/memory or HPV-specific sorting.

The sequence came from a woman aged 18 to 69 with a cervical HPV16 infection that either progressed to CIN3+ or cleared (not recorded which). The sequencing input was blood buffy coat. The chain joins TRBV28 to TRBJ1-1, with a possible D match to TRBD1 (5 bases). The sequenced CDR3 bases are TGTGCCAGCCGGGGGTCCCTCACTGAA. It codes for CASRGSLTE. The whole CDR3 is CASRGSLTEAFF.